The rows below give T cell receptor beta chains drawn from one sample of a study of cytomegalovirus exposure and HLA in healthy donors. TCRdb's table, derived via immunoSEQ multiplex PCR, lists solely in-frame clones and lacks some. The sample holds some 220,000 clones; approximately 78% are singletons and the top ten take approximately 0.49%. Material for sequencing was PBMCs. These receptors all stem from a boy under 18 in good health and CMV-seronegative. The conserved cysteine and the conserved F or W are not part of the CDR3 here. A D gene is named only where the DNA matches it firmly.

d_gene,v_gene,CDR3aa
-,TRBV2,ASSITWGDTEAF
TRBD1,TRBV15,ATSRGQGSVGEQF
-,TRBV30,AGGQGLNQPQH
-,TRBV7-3,ASSPTYSEYNEQF
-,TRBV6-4,ASSIMGAGYNEQF
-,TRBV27,ASSRRGNPYEQY
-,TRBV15,ATGGASSYNEQF
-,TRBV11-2,ASSLDRAVEQY
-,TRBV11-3,ASSSPGLYRGELF
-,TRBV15,ATSRDQSTDTQY
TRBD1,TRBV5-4,ASSPPGTGGYEQY
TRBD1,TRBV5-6,ASSLLRGRRYGYT
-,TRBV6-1,ASSEIIANTGELF
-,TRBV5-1,ASSLAGGYRSNEKLF
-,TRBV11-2,ASSLGTRTYGYT
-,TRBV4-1,ASSHRAGKEAF
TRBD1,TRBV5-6,ASSFGTGPYNSPLH
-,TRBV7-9,ASSLEIKVAQAHQETQY
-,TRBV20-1,SARDRVEF
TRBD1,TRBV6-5,ASQKQGVAEKLF
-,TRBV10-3,AIRSGTGTYEQY
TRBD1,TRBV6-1,ASSELGTGDNEQF
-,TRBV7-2,ASSLVTGPYGYT
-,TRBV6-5,ASTGGNEKLF
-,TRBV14,ASRQGQFDGYT
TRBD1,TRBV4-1,ASSWDRGDEQY
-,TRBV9,ASSVGGDTYEQY
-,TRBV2,ASKEEASYNEQF
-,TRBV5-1,ASSRPAYRVRDTEAF
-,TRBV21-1,ASSNTQGPADQPQH
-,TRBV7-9,ASSPRVRANEKLF
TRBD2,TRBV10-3,AISGGGRGEETQY
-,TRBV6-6,ASSYTVGGTAEAF
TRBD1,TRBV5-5,ASSVTGTGSNTEAF
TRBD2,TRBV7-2,ASSLGRAGVEGEQY
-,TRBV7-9,ASSIGLRTDRWAYEQY
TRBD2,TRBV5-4,ASSPTSGTTDTQY
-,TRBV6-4,ASSDSKRLGEQF
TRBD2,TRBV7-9,ASSLGPLRGIYNEQF
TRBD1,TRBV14,ASRPGTGSEQY
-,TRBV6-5,ASSSPTGPQH
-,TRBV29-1,SRDMSPQF
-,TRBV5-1,ASSLSGGIRVPGNTIY
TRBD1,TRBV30,AWGQGARHTEAF
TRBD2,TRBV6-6,ASSSSGGTNTDTQY
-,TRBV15,ATRQHSNQPQH
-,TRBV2,ASSEFVRGSVDTQY
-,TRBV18,ASSPPAAYEQY
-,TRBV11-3,ASSPGLNAQY
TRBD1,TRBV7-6,ASSLGTDVFGNTIY
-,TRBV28,ASSLPQRSGNTIY
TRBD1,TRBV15,ATSGDRGLDYGYT
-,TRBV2,ASSEGGTYNEQF
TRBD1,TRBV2,ASSSTDRVGTEAF
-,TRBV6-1,ASSELHFRDYNEKLF